Listed below are T cell receptor beta chains from one sample, sequenced in a study of early T cells in non-severe SARS-CoV-2 infection. TCRdb reprocessed the 5' RACE reads with MiXCR, giving one entry per CDR3 protein. Counted here are some 62,000 distinct CDR3 sequences, approximately 9% occurring once; the ten biggest clones make up about 1.2%. The sequenced sample consisted of whole blood. The receptor source for this set is an adult who was a healthcare worker with PCR-confirmed SARS-CoV-2 infection or an uninfected control (not recorded which). The CDR3 runs from the conserved cysteine through the conserved F or W. A D gene is named only where the DNA matches it firmly. Clone size appears in some rows only: once, few, many, or a class for an expanded clone.

clone_size	cdr3_length	j_call	v_call	d_call	cdr3_aa	cdr3_nt
.	14	TRBJ1-2	TRBV5-1	.	CASSLDRPNYGYTF	TGCGCCAGCAGCTTGGATCGACCTAACTATGGCTACACCTTC
many	15	TRBJ2-1	TRBV7-2	TRBD1	CASSSQGQMWNEQFF	TGTGCCAGCAGCAGCCAGGGACAGATGTGGAATGAGCAGTTCTTC
.	14	TRBJ2-2	TRBV19	TRBD1	CASATGGNTGELFF	TGTGCCAGCGCTACAGGGGGGAACACCGGGGAGCTGTTTTTT
.	17	TRBJ2-2	TRBV24-1	TRBD1	CATSDPGTGVNTGELFF	TGTGCCACCAGTGACCCCGGGACAGGAGTGAACACCGGGGAGCTGTTTTTT
few	15	TRBJ1-2	TRBV6-5	.	CASSSYKMGAAGYTF	TGTGCCAGCAGTTCATACAAGATGGGCGCAGCTGGCTACACCTTC
.	15	TRBJ1-6	TRBV5-6	.	CASSLERGMNSPLHF	TGTGCCAGCAGCTTGGAACGGGGTATGAATTCACCCCTCCACTTT
few	17	TRBJ2-2	TRBV7-6	TRBD1	CASSLEGTGGVSGELFF	TGTGCCAGCAGCTTAGAGGGGACAGGGGGCGTCTCCGGGGAGCTGTTTTTT
many	13	TRBJ2-1	TRBV7-3	TRBD1	CASSKGQYNEQFF	TGTGCCAGCAGTAAGGGACAGTACAATGAGCAGTTCTTC
medium-sized	12	TRBJ2-3	TRBV7-9	.	CASSPAGDTQYF	TGTGCCAGCAGTCCCGCAGGAGATACGCAGTATTTT
many	15	TRBJ2-2	TRBV2	.	CASRTDTTNTGELFF	TGTGCCAGCAGGACAGACACGACGAACACCGGGGAGCTGTTTTTT
.	15	TRBJ2-1	TRBV7-2	.	CASSFAPVQRNEQFF	TGTGCCAGCAGCTTCGCACCTGTACAGCGGAATGAGCAGTTCTTC
many	14	TRBJ2-1	TRBV18	TRBD2	CASSRRTRSHEQFF	TGTGCCAGCTCACGAAGGACTAGAAGTCATGAGCAGTTCTTC
few	13	TRBJ1-1	TRBV6-5	TRBD1	CASSPTGSTEAFF	TGTGCCAGCAGTCCGACAGGGAGCACTGAAGCTTTCTTT
few	16	TRBJ1-6	TRBV5-8	.	CASSQWQSSYNSPLHF	TGTGCCAGCAGTCAGTGGCAGAGCTCCTATAATTCACCCCTCCACTTT
many	16	TRBJ2-3	TRBV20-1	.	CSARDPRGWGTDTQYF	TGCAGTGCTAGAGATCCGCGAGGGTGGGGCACAGATACGCAGTATTTT
few	14	TRBJ2-2	TRBV5-1	.	CASSLLAPTGELFF	TGCGCCAGCAGCTTATTAGCCCCAACCGGGGAGCTGTTTTTT
few	15	TRBJ2-3	TRBV7-2	TRBD1	CASSLVQGATDTQYF	TGTGCCAGCAGCTTAGTACAGGGGGCAACAGATACGCAGTATTTT
few	15	TRBJ2-2	TRBV7-2	.	CASSLARQNTGELFF	TGTGCCAGCAGCTTAGCCCGACAGAACACCGGGGAGCTGTTTTTT
.	15	TRBJ1-1	TRBV7-9	.	CASSDNLYMNTEAFF	TGTGCCAGCAGCGATAATCTATACATGAACACTGAAGCTTTCTTT
.	17	TRBJ2-1	TRBV5-1	.	CASSFNQGSSSYNEQFF	TGCGCCAGCAGCTTCAACCAGGGGTCGAGCTCCTACAATGAGCAGTTCTTC
.	14	TRBJ1-3	TRBV7-3	.	CASSPTPGGNTIYF	TGTGCCAGCAGCCCCACTCCAGGGGGAAACACCATATATTTT
.	12	TRBJ1-2	TRBV29-1	.	CSVAYNYYGYTF	TGCAGCGTAGCCTACAATTACTATGGCTACACCTTC
many	15	TRBJ2-2	TRBV12-3/TRBV12-4	TRBD2	CASNRASGDPGELFF	TGTGCCAGCAATCGGGCTAGCGGGGACCCCGGGGAGCTGTTTTTT
many	14	TRBJ1-5	TRBV7-2	.	CASSLARKPQPQHF	TGTGCCAGCAGCTTAGCCCGCAAGCCTCAGCCCCAGCATTTT
many	13	TRBJ2-2	TRBV6-1	.	CASGGRDTGELFF	TGTGCCAGCGGGGGTAGGGACACCGGGGAGCTGTTTTTT
.	16	TRBJ1-2	TRBV5-1	.	CASSLDGRRDPLGYTF	TGCGCCAGCAGCTTGGATGGCAGAAGGGACCCTCTTGGCTACACCTTC
many	15	TRBJ1-1	TRBV5-3	TRBD1	CARSLPQGRNTEAFF	TGTGCCAGAAGCCTACCACAGGGGCGGAACACTGAAGCTTTCTTT
few	15	TRBJ2-1	TRBV25-1	TRBD2	CASSEFRGGYNEQFF	TGTGCCAGCAGTGAATTTAGGGGAGGGTACAATGAGCAGTTCTTC
few	13	TRBJ2-2	TRBV7-8	.	CASSLGGSGELFF	TGTGCCAGCAGCTTAGGAGGGTCCGGGGAGCTGTTTTTT
few	17	TRBJ2-6	TRBV5-1	.	CASSPQGPGSGANVLTF	TGCGCCAGCAGCCCGCAAGGCCCCGGCTCTGGGGCCAACGTCCTGACTTTC
many	18	TRBJ2-2	TRBV10-2	TRBD2	CASSEINGGGPNTGELFF	TGCGCCAGCAGTGAGATTAATGGCGGGGGGCCCAACACCGGGGAGCTGTTTTTT
few	13	TRBJ1-1	TRBV7-9	.	CASSLGGKSEAFF	TGTGCCAGCAGCTTAGGAGGGAAGAGTGAAGCTTTCTTT
few	14	TRBJ1-1	TRBV12-3/TRBV12-4	.	CASSLEGEDTEAFF	TGTGCCAGCAGTTTAGAGGGGGAGGACACTGAAGCTTTCTTT
.	11	TRBJ2-1	TRBV7-2	.	CASSLLHEQFF	TGTGCCAGCAGCTTATTACATGAGCAGTTCTTC
.	13	TRBJ1-1	TRBV6-6	.	CATSAGMNTEAFF	TGTGCCACCTCTGCGGGGATGAACACTGAAGCTTTCTTT
few	14	TRBJ1-6	TRBV9	.	CASSVGVNNSPLHF	TGTGCCAGCAGCGTAGGTGTGAACAACTCACCCCTCCACTTT
many	14	TRBJ2-3	TRBV14	.	CASSPRYGRRTQYF	TGTGCCAGCAGTCCCCGATATGGACGTCGGACGCAGTATTTT
few	13	TRBJ2-5	TRBV6-1	.	CASSPGSWETQYF	TGTGCCAGCAGTCCCGGGTCCTGGGAGACCCAGTACTTC
few	14	TRBJ2-3	TRBV6-5	.	CASSYSGRSDTQYF	TGTGCCAGCAGTTACTCGGGTAGATCAGATACGCAGTATTTT